The present entry profiles one T cell receptor beta chain with its context. This CDR3 contains 15 residues. The junction had 5 bases not matched to a gene; V was cut back by 4 bases and J by 6 bases. Germline lookup yields CDR1 SGHAT and CDR2 FQNNGV. The sample originates from a study of blood T cell repertoires in COVID-19. Across the whole study: The United States, Italy and Spain supplied acute and convalescent COVID-19 samples. T cells, B-cell-depleted T cells, or PBMCs provided the cDNA or gDNA that served as material.

As processed by the authors: Reference gene primer amplification in the assay estimated nucleated cell counts. Profiling relied on immunoSEQ multiplex PCR, and the TCRdb table lists in-frame clones only, not all of them. Clone size and V and J calls were adopted from that table, with D and trimming inferred from the DNA. This sample carries tens of thousands of clones, roughly four fifths of them seen once, and the ten largest clones take 25% to 30%. The chain combines TRBV11-2 with TRBJ2-1; 11 nucleotides align to TRBD2. The TCR was taken from an elderly woman with active or convalescent COVID-19. Sequenced: peripheral blood. The CDR3 reads CASSSGTSGLNEQFF. The CDR3 bases are TGTGCCAGCAGCTCCGGGACTAGCGGCCTCAATGAGCAGTTCTTC.